Included here is one TCR beta chain sequence, with context. Original processing methods: Researchers report that nucleated cell counts were estimated from reference gene primer amplification. Sequenced by immunoSEQ multiplex PCR; TCRdb stores in-frame clones only, minus some. Clonal size and the V and J genes are those of that table, whereas D and trimming came from the DNA. Of over 300,000 clones in the sample, 90% are singletons; the top ten hold roughly 6.8%. This sample was included in a study of blood T cell repertoires in COVID-19. In the study overall: Acute-phase and convalescent COVID-19 samples originated in the United States, Italy and Spain. The analysed material was cDNA or gDNA that came from T cells, B-cell-depleted T cells, or PBMCs.

The CDR3 length is 11 residues. V dropped 5 bases and J dropped 0 bases, with 2 bases sitting between them. The chain uses TRBV12-3 or TRBV12-4 and TRBJ2-7; D uncertain. This clonotype was sampled from a man aged 18 to 35 with active or convalescent COVID-19. Specimen: peripheral blood. The CDR3 reads CASSHSYEQYF. Written as DNA, the CDR3 is TGTGCCAGCAGTCACTCCTACGAGCAGTACTTC.